The clone carrying this T cell receptor beta chain was seen just once. The repertoire was sequenced with immunoSEQ multiplex PCR; TCRdb's copy has only in-frame clones and lacks some. The sample lists about 73,000 clones; around four fifths were seen once. These data come from a study of memory CD4+ T cells and cytomegalovirus serostatus. Single viable CD3+CD4+CD8-CD45RO+ cells were sorted as the memory CD4+ T cells. V was trimmed by 7 bases and J by 0 bases, leaving 13 bases between them. The CDR3 loop spans 14 amino acids. Germline values: CDR1 GTSNPN, CDR2 SVGIG (reference sequence). The sequence came from an adult in good health and CMV-seropositive. J is TRBJ1-5 and V is TRBV30; maybe TRBD1 (5 bases). Sequenced sample: memory CD4+ T cells from blood. CDR3 loop: CASAVGDSNQPQHF. The CDR3 DNA is TGTGCCTCCGCGGTGGGGGATAGCAATCAGCCCCAGCATTTT.